The 23 T cell receptor beta chains below were found in one sample sequenced in a study of shared clonotypes between healthy human individuals. Generated by immunoSEQ multiplex PCR, the TCRdb table keeps only in-frame clones and is missing some. The sample holds 550,000 to 700,000 clones, roughly 73% seen once. Material: memory CD4+ T cells sorted from blood. Subset: CD45RA-negative fraction. The receptors stem from a woman aged 30 to 39 in good health.

The V call is TRBV5-8, the J call TRBJ2-1; 11 nucleotides align to TRBD2. Unmatched junction bases numbered 8, after V lost 3 bases and J lost 9 bases. The CDR3 totals 15 residues. CDR1 and CDR2 (germline): SGHTS, YDEGEE. This chain's CDR3 is CASSSGLADGGEQFF. CDR3 in DNA: TGTGCCAGCAGCTCGGGACTAGCGGATGGAGGTGAGCAGTTCTTC.

This chain links TRBV11-2 with TRBJ2-1, with 12 bases matching TRBD2. The trim removed 5 bases at V and 9 bases at J, leaving 8 bases unmatched. The CDR3 sequence is 15 residues long. Germline V gene lookup returns CDR1 SGHAT and CDR2 FQNNGV. The CDR3 sequence: CASSPGLAGNREQFF. The DNA for the CDR3 is TGTGCCAGCAGCCCAGGACTAGCGGGGAACCGTGAGCAGTTCTTC.

The chain carries TRBV6-6 and TRBJ1-4; D gene ambiguous. The CDR3 is 13 amino acids. Looked up from germline, CDR1 is MNHNY and CDR2 is SVGAGI (reference sequence). The V gene lost 0 bases and the J gene lost 7 bases, with 6 bases spanning the gap. CDR3 loop: CASSYSFREKLFF. In nucleotides, the CDR3 is TGTGCCAGCAGTTACTCTTTTCGTGAAAAACTGTTTTTT.

This rearrangement joins TRBV11-2 to TRBJ1-3; 7 nucleotides match TRBD1. The germline gives CDR1 SGHAT, CDR2 FQNNGV. The V gene end was trimmed by 5 bases and the J gene end by 2 bases; junction bases not matched to a gene: 6. This CDR3 is built from 15 residues. The CDR3 nucleotides read TGTGCCAGCAGCGTGACAGGGCTGGCTGGAAACACCATATATTTT. Protein: CASSVTGLAGNTIYF.

This clone was observed a single time. The chain carries TRBV28 and TRBJ2-2, with 10 bases identical to TRBD1. Trimming removed 6 bases from V and 2 bases from J; junction bases left unmatched: 6. Germline CDR1 reads MDHEN; CDR2 reads SYDVKM. CDR3 length: 16 amino acids. CDR3 bases: TGTGCCAGCAGCTCGGGACAGGGGATTAACACCGGGGAGCTGTTTTTT. This codes for CASSSGQGINTGELFF.

V is TRBV7-9 and J is TRBJ2-3; D is undetermined. In germline, CDR1 is SEHNR, CDR2 FQNEAQ (reference sequence). The CDR3 is 14 residues long. The V gene lost 4 bases and the J gene lost 1 base, with 9 bases spanning the gap. The CDR3 DNA reads TGTGCCAGCAGCTCGAGACTGCGCACAGATACGCAGTATTTT. Its translation: CASSSRLRTDTQYF.

The genes are TRBV6-6 and TRBJ1-1; D gene unclear. This CDR3 has 13 amino acids. Per the germline V gene, CDR1 is MNHNY and CDR2 is SVGAGI (reference sequence). V was cut by 2 bases and J by 1 base, with 5 bases left in between. CDR3 amino acids: CASSYGTNTEAFF. The CDR3 bases are TGTGCCAGCAGTTACGGAACGAACACTGAAGCTTTCTTT.

J is TRBJ2-7 and V is TRBV18, with 7 positions matching TRBD1. Looked up from germline, CDR1 is KGHSH and CDR2 is LQKENI. CDR3 length: 15 residues. V lost 0 bases to trimming and J lost 2 bases; unmatched junction nucleotides: 4. The CDR3 region is CASSPPGQPTYEQYF. In DNA form, the CDR3 reads TGTGCCAGCTCACCACCGGGACAGCCTACCTACGAGCAGTACTTC.

The chain couples TRBV7-6 to TRBJ1-4; D call uncertain. The CDR3 loop spans 17 amino acids. Germline loops: CDR1 SGHVS, CDR2 FNYEAQ. Trimming stripped 6 bases from V and 0 bases from J, with 17 bases between. The CDR3 bases are TGTGCCAGCAGTCCCAGCCGCAGGACTGCAACTAATGAAAAACTGTTTTTT. Encoded protein: CASSPSRRTATNEKLFF.

The gene calls are TRBV30 and TRBJ2-5, with D perhaps TRBD2 (6 bases). Trimming took off 2 bases at V and 4 bases at J, with 17 bases between the two ends. Per germline, CDR1 GTSNPN and CDR2 SVGIG (reference sequence). The CDR3 loop spans 15 amino acids. Written as DNA, the CDR3 is TGTGCCTGGAGTAGGAACAGGAGGGTAGCAGAGACCCAGTACTTC. Protein product: CAWSRNRRVAETQYF.

The chain joins TRBV6-5 to TRBJ2-5; D is possibly TRBD1 or TRBD2 (5 bases each). The last part of the DNA fits TRBJ2-7 better; the J call may be wrong. There are 12 residues in the CDR3. The germline gives CDR1 MNHEY, CDR2 SVGAGI. The CDR3 sequence is CASLGASYEQYF. CDR3 nucleotide sequence: TGTGCCAGCCTCGGGGCTTCCTACGAGCAGTACTTC.

CDR3 in amino acids: CASKTGAGGETQYF. In DNA, the CDR3 is TGTGCCAGCAAGACGGGAGCAGGGGGAGAGACCCAGTACTTC. V is TRBV27 and J is TRBJ2-5, with D perhaps TRBD1 (7 bases). The V gene lost 7 bases and the J gene lost 4 bases, with 16 bases spanning the gap. Germline V gene data show CDR1 as MNHEY and CDR2 as SMNVEV (reference sequence). The CDR3 is 14 residues long.

This clone was observed a single time. The V and J genes are TRBV7-9 and TRBJ2-7; D tentatively fits TRBD1 or TRBD2 (5 bases each). This CDR3 comprises 14 residues. V was pared by 11 bases and J by 2 bases, with 19 bases between. Germline CDR1 and CDR2: SEHNR and FQNEAQ (reference sequence). CDR3 nucleotide sequence: TGTGCCGTCCAGGGCGTTGCCGGGACCTACGAGCAGTACTTC. The encoded protein is CAVQGVAGTYEQYF.

The chain recombines TRBV18 with TRBJ2-7; TRBD1 might be the D (6 bases). Germline V gene data show CDR1 as KGHSH and CDR2 as LQKENI. This CDR3 has 12 residues. The V and J ends lost 4 bases and 3 bases respectively, with 7 bases between them. Here the CDR3 reads CASSQQGYEQYF. The CDR3 DNA is TGTGCCAGCTCACAACAGGGCTACGAGCAGTACTTC.

This chain joins TRBV7-2 and TRBJ2-7; 7 bases fit TRBD1. The CDR3 covers 14 residues. Germline lookup yields CDR1 SGHTA and CDR2 FQGNSA. V lost 4 bases and J lost 5; bases outside the gene matches: 8. The CDR3 coding sequence is TGTGCCAGCAGCTCGTTCAGGGGGAAGGACGAGCAGTACTTC. It encodes CASSSFRGKDEQYF.

This chain joins TRBV27 and TRBJ1-1, with D hard to call. The CDR3 is 14 residues long. Germline-derived CDR1 and CDR2 are MNHEY and SMNVEV (reference sequence). V was trimmed by 3 bases and J by 1 base, leaving 9 bases between them. CDR3 in amino acids: CASSFGRKNTEAFF. The CDR3 DNA reads as TGTGCCAGCAGTTTTGGGCGAAAGAACACTGAAGCTTTCTTT.

The chain joins TRBV2 to TRBJ2-3; the match to TRBD1 covers 9 bases. Germline V lookup: CDR1 SNHLY, CDR2 FYNNEI. The J segment lost 3 bases and the V segment lost 6 bases, leaving 7 bases of the junction unmatched. The CDR3 sequence is 15 residues long. The CDR3 region has the DNA TGTGCCAGCAGCGCCGGGACAGGGAGAACAGATACGCAGTATTTT. It codes for CASSAGTGRTDTQYF.

The chain joins TRBV28 to TRBJ1-5, with no clear D. V lost 2 bases and J lost 0, with 8 bases in between. Germline V CDR1 and CDR2: MDHEN, SYDVKM. The CDR3 sequence is 15 residues long. CDR3 sequence: CASSLVVNSNQPQHF. The CDR3 DNA is TGTGCCAGCAGTTTAGTGGTGAATAGCAATCAGCCCCAGCATTTT.

To note about this clone: Distinct nucleotide sequences in the sample also encode this CDR3. The chain uses TRBV19 and TRBJ2-3, with 9 bases identical to TRBD2. Germline V lookup: CDR1 LNHDA, CDR2 SQIVND (reference sequence). V was pared by 4 bases and J by 6 bases, with 2 bases of the junction left unmatched. The CDR3 is 13 amino acids. CDR3 region: CASSTSGRDTQYF. The CDR3 region has the DNA TGTGCCAGTAGTACCAGCGGGAGGGATACGCAGTATTTT.

V is TRBV9 and J is TRBJ2-7; D remains ambiguous. CDR3 size: 12 residues. The germline CDR1 and CDR2 sequences are SGDLS and YYNGEE. The germline V and J ends were trimmed by 4 bases and 6 bases, with 11 bases remaining between them. The CDR3 DNA follows: TGTGCCAGCAGCCAACTATGGGGCGAGCAGTACTTC. Amino acid sequence: CASSQLWGEQYF.

In this sample, this clone turned up a few times. The V call is TRBV29-1, the J call TRBJ2-1; 7 bases agree with TRBD1. Trimming cost V 7 bases and J 12 bases; bases outside gene matches: 12. Germline CDR1 reads SQVTM; CDR2 reads ANQGSEA. The CDR3 loop spans 12 amino acids. CDR3 sequence: CSGRQGQGVQFF. The CDR3 bases are TGCAGCGGGCGACAGGGCCAGGGAGTGCAGTTCTTC.

This clone came up a few times. Other DNA sequences in the sample encode the same CDR3. DNA of the CDR3: TGCGCCAGCAGCCTGGATTCCTTCTCCTACAATGAGCAGTTCTTC. It codes for CASSLDSFSYNEQFF. The gene calls are TRBV5-1 and TRBJ2-1; D is unclear. The ends were cut back, 4 bases at V and 0 bases at J, with 11 bases in the middle. Germline CDR1 is SGHRS and CDR2 is YFSETQ. This CDR3 is built from 15 residues. Using reference TRBV5-1 and TRBJ2-1 for the parts outside the CDR3, the full variable domain is KAGVTQTPRYLIKTRGQQVTLSCSPISGHRSVSWYQQTPGQGLQFLFEYFSETQRNKGNFPGRFSGRQFSNSRSEMNVSTLELGDSALYLCASSLDSFSYNEQFFGPGTRLTVL.

With regard to this clone: Other DNA sequences of this sample code for an identical CDR3. This chain links TRBV19 with TRBJ1-2; a possible D gene is TRBD1 (5 bases). The CDR3 has 12 amino acids. With 4 bases removed from V and 5 bases from J, the gap between germline ends came to 8 bases. Germline loops: CDR1 LNHDA, CDR2 SQIVND (reference sequence). The CDR3 coding sequence is TGTGCCAGTAGTACCAGGGATTATGGCTACACCTTC. It codes for CASSTRDYGYTF.